The next 5 T cell receptor beta chains were all read from a single sample in a study of blood T cells in healthy people across ages. Then a second PCR, running roughly 6 to 11 cycles, was carried out with a sample-barcoded 5' primer and a J-beta primer mix. TCRdb fed the 5' RACE reads into MiXCR, producing one record per CDR3 protein. This sample yields about 640,000 distinct CDR3 sequences, of which approximately 50% are seen a single time; over 30% belongs to the top ten. Sequencing used blood. These receptors were taken from a man between 60 and 70 years old in good health.

The V call is TRBV6-5, the J call TRBJ1-2; no reliable D call. The germline V and J ends were trimmed by 0 bases and 4 bases, with 21 bases remaining between them. This CDR3 has 18 residues. CDR1 is MNHEY, CDR2 SVGAGI, per germline. CDR3 coding DNA: TGTGCCAGCAGTTACTCGGGAACCCTCCGGGCAGGATTCTATGGCTACACCTTC. Protein product: CASSYSGTLRAGFYGYTF.

This clonotype was recorded a few times. This rearrangement joins TRBV9 to TRBJ2-1, with 10 nucleotides matching TRBD2. This CDR3 has 18 residues. V lost 3 bases to trimming and J lost 3 bases; unmatched junction nucleotides: 12. The germline gives CDR1 SGDLS, CDR2 YYNGEE. DNA of the CDR3: TGTGCCAGCAGCGGAATGACCCGGACTAGCGGAAACTACAATGAGCAGTTCTTC. This gives the protein CASSGMTRTSGNYNEQFF.

The rearrangement joins TRBV7-2 to TRBJ2-3, with D perhaps assigned TRBD1 or TRBD2 (5 bases each). Germline V lookup: CDR1 SGHTA, CDR2 FQGNSA. Trimming shortened V by 6 bases and J by 0 bases, and 13 bases separated the two germline ends. The CDR3 runs 15 residues. The CDR3 DNA reads as TGTGCCAGCAGTAGGGACGGAAGAAGCACAGATACGCAGTATTTT. Its protein product is CASSRDGRSTDTQYF.

V gene TRBV10-3 combines with J gene TRBJ2-1; the D gene is possibly TRBD1 (7 bases). Germline V gene lookup returns CDR1 ENHRY and CDR2 SYGVKD. The CDR3 loop spans 15 amino acids. The germline V and J ends were trimmed by 6 bases and 7 bases, with 19 bases remaining between them. The DNA for the CDR3 is TGTGCCATCAGGCGCACAGGGGACTCGGATAATGAGCAGTTCTTC. Translating it yields CAIRRTGDSDNEQFF.

This clonotype was seen a few times. The chain joins TRBV10-3 to TRBJ2-7, with D possibly TRBD1 on 6 matching bases. The CDR3 length is 14 residues. The germline gives CDR1 ENHRY, CDR2 SYGVKD. Trimming removed 4 bases from V and 2 bases from J, with 12 bases in between. As DNA, the CDR3 is TGTGCCATCAGTGGAGCCAGGGGTCCCTACGAGCAGTACTTC. It specifies CAISGARGPYEQYF.